Below are 24 T cell receptor beta chains sequenced from a single sample in a study of blood T cell repertoires in COVID-19. Only in-frame clones appear in the TCRdb table, and some are missing; sequencing was by immunoSEQ multiplex PCR. Here the sample spans fewer than 150,000 clones, 85% being singletons. The specimen was peripheral blood. These receptors all stem from a human donor in a cohort sampled during active COVID-19.

This chain links TRBV12-5 with TRBJ2-1, with TRBD1 matching over 9 bases. This CDR3 spans 13 amino acids. V shed 1 base, J shed 14 bases, and the junction held 6 bases outside the gene matches. Germline lookup yields CDR1 LGHNT and CDR2 FRNRAP. CDR3 nucleotide sequence: TGTGCTAGTGGTTTGGCCGGGACAGGGACGAAGTTCTTC. The encoded protein is CASGLAGTGTKFF.

J is TRBJ2-7 and V is TRBV18, with 7 bases identical to TRBD2. The CDR3 spans 14 residues. V was clipped by 3 bases and J by 0 bases; unmatched bases: 2. Germline-derived CDR1 and CDR2 are KGHSH and LQKENI. The CDR3 is CASSPSGGSYEQYF. CDR3 sequence (DNA): TGTGCCAGCTCACCCTCGGGAGGCTCCTACGAGCAGTACTTC.

The chain is built from TRBV7-9 and TRBJ1-4, with D possibly being TRBD1 (5 bases). This CDR3 region has 14 residues. CDR1 and CDR2 (germline): SEHNR, FQNEAQ (reference sequence). Trimming shortened V by 8 bases and J by 5 bases, and 15 bases separated the two germline ends. The CDR3 region is CASATRDWNEKLFF. In DNA, the CDR3 is TGTGCCAGCGCTACCAGGGACTGGAATGAAAAACTGTTTTTT.

This CDR3 is CASSGLGTVRNTIYF. In DNA form, the CDR3 reads TGTGCCAGCTCGGGCCTCGGGACAGTAAGAAACACCATATATTTT. The J gene is TRBJ1-3, the V gene TRBV18; 7 nucleotides line up with TRBD1. Germline values: CDR1 KGHSH, CDR2 LQKENI. J gave up 5 bases and V 6 bases, and 10 bases lay outside the gene matches. This CDR3 is built from 15 residues.

The J gene is TRBJ1-3, the V gene TRBV5-1; D is unclear. The CDR3 totals 16 residues. Germline V CDR1 and CDR2: SGHRS, YFSETQ. Trimming pared 0 bases from V and 0 bases from J, leaving 10 bases between. As DNA, the CDR3 is TGCGCCAGCAGCTTGGGCGGCTCACACTCTGGAAACACCATATATTTT. Translating gives CASSLGGSHSGNTIYF.

The chain joins TRBV11-2 to TRBJ1-1, with no clear D. The V end was cut by 6 bases, the J end by 4 bases, with 18 bases between. Germline V gene lookup returns CDR1 SGHAT and CDR2 FQNNGV. The CDR3 is 15 residues long. The DNA of the CDR3 is TGTGCCAGCAGATCCACGGAGGGCCGCGGCACTGAAGCTTTCTTT. Amino acid sequence: CASRSTEGRGTEAFF. Drawing the rest from reference TRBV11-2 and TRBJ1-1, the complete variable domain is EAGVAQSPRYKIIEKRQSVAFWCNPISGHATLYWYQQILGQGPKLLIQFQNNGVVDDSQLPKDRFSAERLKGVDSTLKIQPAKLEDSAVYLCASRSTEGRGTEAFFGQGTRLTVV.

J is TRBJ2-7 and V is TRBV21-1; the table's TRBD2 call for D was not verified on the DNA. TRBV21-1 represents a pseudogene. The CDR3 is 15 residues long. The CDR3 DNA sequence: TGTGCCAGCAGCAAAACTAGCGCAGGCTCCTACGAGCAGTACTTC. Translated: CASSKTSAGSYEQYF.

This clone occurred once. The rearrangement uses TRBV28 and TRBJ2-3; 7 nucleotides line up with TRBD2. The V gene's germline CDR1 is MDHEN and CDR2 SYDVKM. The junction had 1 base not matched to a gene; V was cut back by 2 bases and J by 2 bases. The CDR3 has 14 residues. The CDR3 sequence is CASSLGGVTDTQYF. The CDR3 region has the DNA TGTGCCAGCAGTTTAGGGGGGGTCACAGATACGCAGTATTTT.

J is TRBJ1-4 and V is TRBV3-1 (or the pseudogene TRBV3-2), with 8 positions matching TRBD1. This CDR3 region has 18 residues. Germline CDR1 reads LGHDT; CDR2 reads YNNKEL (reference sequence). After removal of 5 bases from V and 0 bases from J, the junction contained 11 bases not matched to a gene. The CDR3: CASSGRPTGGATNEKLFF. The CDR3 bases are TGTGCCAGCAGCGGCCGACCCACAGGGGGAGCAACTAATGAAAAACTGTTTTTT.

The chain recombines TRBV3-1 (or the pseudogene TRBV3-2) with TRBJ1-1; D might be TRBD1 (6 bases). Germline CDR1 is LGHDT and CDR2 is YNNKEL (reference sequence). Trimming left V 1 base short and J 5 bases short, with 23 bases between. The CDR3 is 18 residues long. CDR3: CASSQVYGIGTHLTEAFF. CDR3 DNA sequence: TGTGCCAGCAGCCAAGTGTATGGGATCGGGACACACCTAACTGAAGCTTTCTTT.

V usage is TRBV19 and J usage is TRBJ2-1; 11 nucleotides agree with TRBD2. Trimming at V came to 6 bases and at J to 6 bases, leaving 10 bases not matched to a gene. The CDR3 covers 16 residues. Germline assignment: CDR1 LNHDA and CDR2 SQIVND (reference sequence). The CDR3 loop reads CASRDTSGGYPNEQFF. DNA for the CDR3: TGTGCCAGTAGGGATACTAGCGGGGGATACCCCAATGAGCAGTTCTTC.

The V and J genes are TRBV9 and TRBJ2-1; 8 bases fit TRBD2. V was pared by 0 bases and J by 2 bases, with 4 bases of the junction left unmatched. In germline, CDR1 is SGDLS, CDR2 YYNGEE. CDR3 length: 16 amino acids. The CDR3 spells CASSVVPGGPYNEQFF. CDR3 coding DNA: TGTGCCAGCAGCGTAGTTCCGGGGGGGCCCTACAATGAGCAGTTCTTC.

This chain's CDR3 is CASSLGRARGEAFF. The DNA of the CDR3 is TGCGCCAGCAGCTTGGGACGCGCACGCGGTGAAGCTTTCTTT. The chain combines TRBV5-1 with TRBJ1-1; D is unresolved. CDR3 size: 14 residues. CDR1 and CDR2 from the germline V gene are SGHRS and YFSETQ. Trimming left V 0 bases short and J 7 bases short, with 13 bases between.

This clone turned up a few times. The chain employs TRBV5-5 and TRBJ2-7, with D maybe TRBD1 (6 bases). CDR3 length: 14 amino acids. Germline CDR1 SGHKS, CDR2 YYEKEE (reference sequence). Trimming took 0 bases from V and 2 from J, leaving 9 bases between them. Here the CDR3 DNA reads TGTGCCAGCAGCTTGGCCACAGGGACCTACGAGCAGTACTTC. Encoded protein: CASSLATGTYEQYF. Drawing the rest from reference TRBV5-5 and TRBJ2-7, the complete variable domain is DAGVTQSPTHLIKTRGQQVTLRCSPISGHKSVSWYQQVLGQGPQFIFQYYEKEERGRGNFPDRFSARQFPNYSSELNVNALLLGDSALYLCASSLATGTYEQYFGPGTRLTVT.

The CDR3 region has the DNA TGCGCCAGCAGTGAGTCGACAGGGGGGATTCAGCCCCAGCATTTT. Translating it yields CASSESTGGIQPQHF. This sequence joins TRBV10-2 and TRBJ1-5; 9 positions agree with TRBD1. This CDR3 has 15 residues. Germline V gene lookup returns CDR1 WSHSY and CDR2 SAAADI. Trimming took 0 bases from V and 6 from J; bases not matched to a gene: 3.

The CDR3 bases are TGTGCCAGCAGCAAACCCGCAGAACACTATGGCTACACCTTC. Amino acid sequence: CASSKPAEHYGYTF. This chain joins TRBV21-1 and TRBJ1-2; TRBD1, the table's D call, was not compared with the DNA. TRBV21-1 is designated a pseudogene. CDR3 length: 14 residues.

This clone was observed once. CDR3 region: CAISESGSGTGGLHEQFF. The CDR3 DNA is TGTGCCATCAGTGAGTCAGGATCCGGGACAGGGGGCCTTCATGAGCAGTTCTTC. The gene calls are TRBV10-3 and TRBJ2-1; 12 bases are shared with TRBD1. The V gene end was trimmed by 0 bases and the J gene end by 8 bases; junction bases not matched to a gene: 11. The CDR3 consists of 18 residues. From germline, CDR1 is ENHRY and CDR2 SYGVKD.

The CDR3, as DNA: TGTGCCAGCAGTGCCCTTGCCGGGACTCGAACCTACAATGAGCAGTTCTTC. Amino acid sequence: CASSALAGTRTYNEQFF. The chain has TRBV6-1 and TRBJ2-1; tentatively, D is TRBD2 (6 bases). The CDR3 spans 17 residues. Per the germline V gene, CDR1 is MNHNS and CDR2 is SASEGT. Trimming removed 4 bases at V and 2 bases at J, with 18 bases between.

This chain joins TRBV29-1 and TRBJ1-2, with 8 positions matching TRBD1. The length of the CDR3 is 11 residues. The ends lost 4 bases at V and 7 bases at J; junction bases unmatched: 2. Germline CDR1 and CDR2: SQVTM and ANQGSEA. The CDR3 DNA follows: TGCAGCGTTGGAGACAGGGGTGGCTACACCTTC. This encodes CSVGDRGGYTF.

This chain connects TRBV30 to TRBJ1-2; unclear D gene. The CDR3 runs to 10 residues. With 6 bases removed from V and 4 bases from J, the gap between germline ends came to 6 bases. Per germline, CDR1 GTSNPN and CDR2 SVGIG (reference sequence). CDR3 in DNA: TGTGCCTGCATAGCCTATGGCTACACCTTC. Amino acid sequence: CACIAYGYTF.

V usage is TRBV7-3 and J usage is TRBJ1-6; no reliable D call. Trimming shortened V by 2 bases and J by 7 bases, and 12 bases separated the two germline ends. The CDR3 has 15 amino acids. The germline CDR1 and CDR2 sequences are SGHTA and FQGTGA. The CDR3 is CASSLFAAGNSPLHF. Here the CDR3 DNA reads TGTGCCAGCAGCTTATTCGCGGCGGGGAATTCACCCCTCCACTTT. Full variable domain (rest looked up from reference TRBV7-3 and TRBJ1-6): GAGVSQTPSNKVTEKGKYVELRCDPISGHTALYWYRQSLGQGPEFLIYFQGTGAADDSGLPNDRFFAVRPEGSVSTLKIQRTERGDSAVYLCASSLFAAGNSPLHFGNGTRLTVT.

The chain is built from TRBV7-9 and TRBJ2-6; D not resolved. Between the trimmed V and J ends, which lost 5 bases and 4 bases, there was a span of 12 bases. This CDR3 is 15 amino acids long. Germline V gene lookup returns CDR1 SEHNR and CDR2 FQNEAQ (reference sequence). Here the CDR3 reads CASSKTTAGANVLTF. The CDR3 region has the DNA TGTGCCAGCAGCAAGACAACGGCGGGGGCCAACGTCCTGACTTTC.

The chain couples TRBV6-2 or TRBV6-3 to TRBJ2-7; 8 nucleotides match TRBD1. Germline CDR1 reads MNHEY; CDR2 reads SVGEGT. CDR3 size: 13 residues. Unmatched junction bases numbered 1, after V lost 4 bases and J lost 2 bases. CDR3 amino acids: CASSWTGPYEQYF. CDR3 in DNA: TGTGCCAGCAGTTGGACAGGGCCCTACGAGCAGTACTTC.

The count of this clone is one. V gene TRBV3-1 (or the pseudogene TRBV3-2) combines with J gene TRBJ1-1, with a possible D match to TRBD1 (5 bases). Germline V gives CDR1 LGHDT, CDR2 YNNKEL (reference sequence). Trimming pared 3 bases from V and 9 bases from J, leaving 20 bases between. CDR3 length equals 15 residues. Here the CDR3 DNA reads TGTGCCAGCAGCCAGGGACTTAACCCTAGACAGCAAGCTTTCTTT. Translation: CASSQGLNPRQQAFF.